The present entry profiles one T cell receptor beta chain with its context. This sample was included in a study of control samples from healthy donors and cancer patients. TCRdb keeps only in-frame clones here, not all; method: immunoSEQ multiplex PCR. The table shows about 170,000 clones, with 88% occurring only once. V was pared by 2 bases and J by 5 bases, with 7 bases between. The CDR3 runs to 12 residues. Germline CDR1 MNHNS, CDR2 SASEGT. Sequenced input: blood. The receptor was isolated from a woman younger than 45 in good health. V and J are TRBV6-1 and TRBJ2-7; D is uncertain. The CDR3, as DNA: TGTGCCAGCAGTGAATGGGCCCACGAGCAGTACGTC. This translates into CASSEWAHEQYV.